One sample yielded the 12 T cell receptor beta chains listed below, sequenced in a study of CD8+CD57+ T cells in acquired aplastic anemia. The TCR beta profiling, which covered VDJ combination and CDR3 sequence, was carried out using genomic DNA as the template. MiXCR was run by TCRdb on the reads, yielding one entry per CDR3 protein. The sample lists some 160,000 distinct CDR3 sequences, under 55% occurring once. Patients chosen for sequencing had CD8+CD57+ cells that had expanded, as shown by flow cytometry. Specimen: sorted CD4+, CD8+, or CD8+CD57+ T cells (not recorded which) from PBMCs. These receptors all stem from a human donor with aplastic anemia.

The chain is built from TRBV15 and TRBJ2-5, with D possibly called TRBD1 or TRBD2 (6 bases each). CDR3 size: 18 residues. Germline V gene sequence: CDR1 LNHNV, CDR2 YYDKDF (reference sequence). V lost 1 base and J lost 4, with 22 bases in between. The CDR3 nucleotides read TGTGCCACCAGCAGAGCCGAAAACCAAAGGGGGGCAAGAGAGACCCAGTACTTC. It encodes CATSRAENQRGARETQYF.

As regards this clonotype: A much larger clone differs from this one at a single base, so this may be a read error. The rearrangement links TRBV5-1 to TRBJ1-3, with 7 bases aligning to TRBD1. The ends lost 3 bases at V and 4 bases at J; junction bases unmatched: 7. The CDR3 is made up of 15 amino acids. Germline loops: CDR1 SGHRS, CDR2 YFSETQ. CDR3 nucleotide sequence: TGCGCCAGCAGCTGCTTTGGGACAGCAGGAAACACCATATATTTT. Encoded protein: CASSCFGTAGNTIYF.

As concerns this clonotype: A clone one base away is much larger, so this may be a read error. The conserved closing phenylalanine or tryptophan is absent in this CDR3, likely reflecting a read error. Because the CDR3's place on the DNA is in doubt, the DNA is left out and the CDR3 is given as listed by TCRdb. V is TRBV28 and J is TRBJ1-2; the tabulated D call, TRBD1, remains unverified against the DNA. Looked up from germline, CDR1 is MDHEN and CDR2 is SYDVKM. 11 amino acids form the CDR3, both terminal residues included. This CDR3 is CASRTGYLDTL.

V usage is TRBV7-2 and J usage is TRBJ1-1, with 7 positions matching TRBD1. In germline, CDR1 is SGHTA, CDR2 FQGNSA. The CDR3 has 14 amino acids. V lost 5 bases, J lost 2 bases, and 5 bases stayed unmatched. CDR3 DNA sequence: TGTGCCAGCAGCCGGGACAGCCGAAACACTGAAGCTTTCTTT. This encodes CASSRDSRNTEAFF.

The sample holds one count of this clonotype. The CDR3 loop reads CAISDSQGEIDTQYF. DNA for the CDR3: TGTGCCATCAGTGATTCACAGGGGGAGATAGATACGCAGTATTTT. V is TRBV10-3 and J is TRBJ2-3; 8 bases are shared with TRBD1. The CDR3 extends over 15 amino acids. The V gene's germline CDR1 is ENHRY and CDR2 SYGVKD. The trim removed 3 bases at V and 5 bases at J, leaving 7 bases unmatched.

This sequence joins TRBV6-2 or TRBV6-3 and TRBJ2-1; D remains unclear. This CDR3 comprises 16 residues. The V and J ends lost 0 bases and 4 bases respectively, with 13 bases between them. Germline V gives CDR1 MNHEY, CDR2 SVGEGT. In DNA, the CDR3 is TGTGCCAGCAGTTACTCGAGGCAGTCGGTTTACAATGAGCAGTTCTTC. Translated: CASSYSRQSVYNEQFF.

This clonotype has just one count. The chain links TRBV9 to TRBJ2-7, with 10 bases lining up with TRBD1. V shed 3 bases, J shed 5 bases, and the junction held 5 bases outside the gene matches. Looked up from germline, CDR1 is SGDLS and CDR2 is YYNGEE. This CDR3 spans 14 amino acids. CDR3: CASSEGQGRNEQYF. CDR3 sequence (DNA): TGTGCCAGCAGCGAGGGACAGGGGAGGAACGAGCAGTACTTC.

This clonotype was seen many times. The gene calls are TRBV28 and TRBJ1-1; 7 bases fit TRBD1. This CDR3 is built from 11 residues. V trimming: 11 bases; J trimming: 7 bases; junction bases outside the gene matches: 7. CDR1 and CDR2 (germline): MDHEN, SYDVKM. The CDR3 bases are TGTGCCGGGGGACAGCCGAATGAAGCTTTCTTT. It yields the protein CAGGQPNEAFF.

This clonotype has at least ten counts. The CDR3 reads CSARGLGTSDEQFF. The CDR3 nucleotides are TGCAGTGCTAGAGGTCTTGGGACTAGCGATGAGCAGTTCTTC. V usage is TRBV20-1 and J usage is TRBJ2-1; 10 bases match TRBD2. CDR1 DFQATT and CDR2 SNEGSKA come from the germline V gene (reference sequence). The CDR3 sequence is 14 residues long. The junction had 5 bases not matched to a gene; V was cut back by 1 base and J by 8 bases.

The chain carries TRBV29-1 and TRBJ2-7; 8 bases are a match to TRBD2. Germline CDR1 reads SQVTM; CDR2 reads ANQGSEA. The CDR3 is 13 amino acids. The trim removed 3 bases at V and 6 bases at J, leaving 7 bases unmatched. The CDR3 nucleotides are TGCAGCGTTGATAGCGGGAAAAGGGGCGAGCAGTACTTC. This translates into CSVDSGKRGEQYF.

The chain is built from TRBV30 and TRBJ2-1; TRBD1 aligns across 8 bases. Germline assignment: CDR1 GTSNPN and CDR2 SVGIG (reference sequence). The CDR3 totals 14 residues. V trimming: 0 bases; J trimming: 5 bases; junction bases outside the gene matches: 3. The chain's CDR3 is CAWSVTRGHNEQFF. CDR3 sequence (DNA): TGTGCCTGGAGTGTAACCAGGGGGCACAATGAGCAGTTCTTC.

This chain links TRBV19 with TRBJ1-5; D is perhaps TRBD1 (5 bases). The V and J ends lost 6 bases and 7 bases respectively, with 7 bases between them. This CDR3 contains 11 residues. Germline CDR1 and CDR2: LNHDA and SQIVND (reference sequence). The CDR3 loop reads CASSEGQPQHF. The DNA for the CDR3 is TGTGCCAGTAGCGAGGGGCAGCCCCAGCATTTT. Drawing the rest from reference TRBV19 and TRBJ1-5, the complete variable domain is DGGITQSPKYLFRKEGQNVTLSCEQNLNHDAMYWYRQDPGQGLRLIYYSQIVNDFQKGDIAEGYSVSREKKESFPLTVTSAQKNPTAFYLCASSEGQPQHFGDGTRLSIL.